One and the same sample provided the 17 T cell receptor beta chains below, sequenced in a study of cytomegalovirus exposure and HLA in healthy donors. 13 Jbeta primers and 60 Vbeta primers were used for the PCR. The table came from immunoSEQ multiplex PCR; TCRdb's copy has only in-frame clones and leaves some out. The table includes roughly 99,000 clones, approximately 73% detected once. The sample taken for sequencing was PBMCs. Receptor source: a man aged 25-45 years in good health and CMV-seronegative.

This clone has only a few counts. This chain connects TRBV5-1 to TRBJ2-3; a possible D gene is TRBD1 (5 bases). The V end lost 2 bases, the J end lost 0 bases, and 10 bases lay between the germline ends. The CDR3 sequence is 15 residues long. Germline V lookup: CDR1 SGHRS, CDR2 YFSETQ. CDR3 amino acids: CASSFAGISTDTQYF. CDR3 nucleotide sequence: TGCGCCAGCAGCTTTGCAGGGATAAGCACAGATACGCAGTATTTT.

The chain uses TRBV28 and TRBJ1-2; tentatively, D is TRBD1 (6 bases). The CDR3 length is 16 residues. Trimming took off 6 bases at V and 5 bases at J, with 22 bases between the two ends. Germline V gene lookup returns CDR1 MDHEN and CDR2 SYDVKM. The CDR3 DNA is TGTGCCAGCAGAAGGAGGGGGGAGGGAGGGAGGTATGGCTACACCTTC. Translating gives CASRRRGEGGRYGYTF.

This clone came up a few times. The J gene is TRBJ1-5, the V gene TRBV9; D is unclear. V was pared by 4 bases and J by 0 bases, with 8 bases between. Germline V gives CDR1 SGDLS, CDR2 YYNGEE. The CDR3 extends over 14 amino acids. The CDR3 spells CASSPRGSNQPQHF. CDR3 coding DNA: TGTGCCAGCAGCCCTCGGGGTAGCAATCAGCCCCAGCATTTT.

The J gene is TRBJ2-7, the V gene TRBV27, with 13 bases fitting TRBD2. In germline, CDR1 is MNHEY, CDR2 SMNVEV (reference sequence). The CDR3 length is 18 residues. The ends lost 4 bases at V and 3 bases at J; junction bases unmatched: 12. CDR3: CASSSPLRLAGGSYEQYF. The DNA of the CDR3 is TGTGCCAGCAGTTCCCCGTTACGACTAGCGGGGGGTAGCTACGAGCAGTACTTC.

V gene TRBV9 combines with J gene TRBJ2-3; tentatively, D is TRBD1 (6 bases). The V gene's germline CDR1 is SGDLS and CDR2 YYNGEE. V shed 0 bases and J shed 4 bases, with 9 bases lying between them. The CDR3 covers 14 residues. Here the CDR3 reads CASSVGGLPDTQYF. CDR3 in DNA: TGTGCCAGCAGCGTAGGGGGGCTGCCAGATACGCAGTATTTT.

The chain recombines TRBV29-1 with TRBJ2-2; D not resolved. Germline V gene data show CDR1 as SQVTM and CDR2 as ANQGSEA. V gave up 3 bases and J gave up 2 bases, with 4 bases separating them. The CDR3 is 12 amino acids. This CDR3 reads CSVEYNTGELFF. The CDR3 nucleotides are TGCAGCGTTGAGTATAACACCGGGGAGCTGTTTTTT.

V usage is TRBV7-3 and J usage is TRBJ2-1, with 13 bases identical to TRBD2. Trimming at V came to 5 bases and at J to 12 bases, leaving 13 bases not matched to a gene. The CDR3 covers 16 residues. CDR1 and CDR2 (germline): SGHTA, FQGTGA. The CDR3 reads CASSRGTSGNRGGQFF. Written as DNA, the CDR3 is TGTGCCAGCAGCCGTGGGACTAGCGGGAATCGGGGGGGGCAGTTCTTC.

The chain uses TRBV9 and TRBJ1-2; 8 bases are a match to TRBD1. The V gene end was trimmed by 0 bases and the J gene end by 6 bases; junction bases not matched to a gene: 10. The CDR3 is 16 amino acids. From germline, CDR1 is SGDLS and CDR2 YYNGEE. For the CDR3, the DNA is TGTGCCAGCAGCGTAGCTGGTGGACAGGGTGAGGATGGCTACACCTTC. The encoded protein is CASSVAGGQGEDGYTF.

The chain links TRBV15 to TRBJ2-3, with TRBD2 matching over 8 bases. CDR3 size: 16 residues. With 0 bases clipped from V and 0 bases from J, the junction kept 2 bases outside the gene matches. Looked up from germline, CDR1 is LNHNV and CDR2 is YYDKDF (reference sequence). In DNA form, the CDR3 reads TGTGCCACCAGCAGAGATCCTAGCGGGAGCACAGATACGCAGTATTTT. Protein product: CATSRDPSGSTDTQYF.

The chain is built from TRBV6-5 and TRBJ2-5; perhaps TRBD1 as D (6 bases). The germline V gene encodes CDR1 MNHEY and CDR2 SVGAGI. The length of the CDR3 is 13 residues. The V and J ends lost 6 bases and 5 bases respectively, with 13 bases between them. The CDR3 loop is CASRPTGTETQYF. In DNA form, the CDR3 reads TGTGCCAGCAGACCCACAGGGACGGAGACCCAGTACTTC.

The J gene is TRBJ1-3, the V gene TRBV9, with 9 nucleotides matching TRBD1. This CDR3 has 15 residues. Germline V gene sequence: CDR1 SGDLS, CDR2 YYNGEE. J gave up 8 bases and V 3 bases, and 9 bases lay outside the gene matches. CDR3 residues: CASSEPGQGRDTIYF. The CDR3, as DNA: TGTGCCAGCAGCGAGCCGGGACAGGGTCGTGACACCATATATTTT.

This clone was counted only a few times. CDR3 bases: TGTGCCAGTAGTCCGCACCCGGACGGGATAGACCGGGAGCCCCAGCATTTT. It specifies CASSPHPDGIDREPQHF. The chain is built from TRBV19 and TRBJ1-5; D remains unclear. Germline V gene sequence: CDR1 LNHDA, CDR2 SQIVND (reference sequence). CDR3 length equals 17 residues. The V and J ends lost 5 bases and 8 bases respectively, with 25 bases between them.

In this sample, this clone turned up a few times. The CDR3, as DNA: TGTGCCAGTAATCCCACAGGTTTTCTAGGCTACACCTTC. Residues: CASNPTGFLGYTF. The chain joins TRBV19 to TRBJ1-2; D might be TRBD1 (5 bases). The V end lost 7 bases, the J end lost 8 bases, and 17 bases lay between the germline ends. CDR1 is LNHDA and CDR2 is SQIVND in the germline V gene (reference sequence). The CDR3 has 13 amino acids.

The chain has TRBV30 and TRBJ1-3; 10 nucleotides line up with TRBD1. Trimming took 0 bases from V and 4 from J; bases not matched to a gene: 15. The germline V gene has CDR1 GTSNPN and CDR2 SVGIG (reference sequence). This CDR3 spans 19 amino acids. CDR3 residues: CAWSVGVWGQGLTGNTIYF. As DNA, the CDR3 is TGTGCCTGGAGTGTAGGGGTTTGGGGACAGGGGCTTACAGGAAACACCATATATTTT.

For the CDR3, the DNA is TGTGCCAGCAGCCTCCTACGTTGGGACAGGGTGAGGGACACAGATACGCAGTATTTT. Encoded protein: CASSLLRWDRVRDTDTQYF. The chain joins TRBV28 to TRBJ2-3, with 9 bases identical to TRBD1. Germline V gives CDR1 MDHEN, CDR2 SYDVKM. The trim removed 6 bases at V and 2 bases at J, leaving 18 bases unmatched. There are 19 residues in the CDR3.

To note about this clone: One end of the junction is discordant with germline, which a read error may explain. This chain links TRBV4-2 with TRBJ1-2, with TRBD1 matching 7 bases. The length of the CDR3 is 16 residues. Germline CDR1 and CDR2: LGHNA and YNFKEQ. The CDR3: CASSQALTGANDGYTF. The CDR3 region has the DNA TGTGCCAGCAGCCAAGCCCTAACAGGGGCTAACGATGGCTACACCTTC.

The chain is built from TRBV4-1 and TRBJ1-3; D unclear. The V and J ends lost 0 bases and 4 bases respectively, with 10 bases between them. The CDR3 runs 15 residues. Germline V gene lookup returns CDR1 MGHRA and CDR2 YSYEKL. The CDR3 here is CASSQDLRIGNTIYF. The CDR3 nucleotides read TGCGCCAGCAGCCAAGATCTACGCATCGGAAACACCATATATTTT.